Following are 9 T cell receptor beta chains from one sample sequenced in a study of identical twins (dated by TCRdb to between 2015 and 2016). Library preparation was by 5' RACE. The sequencer was an Illumina HiSeq 2000. Clones were called with MiXCR by TCRdb after fastp trimmed the public reads at Q25, and only in-frame beta chains were retained. Every entry covers one CDR3 protein and lists the most common genes and DNA from its rows. Present in this sample are 1,800,000 or so distinct CDR3 sequences, under 35% of which were seen just once. The ten largest clonotypes hold less than 0.35% of the sample. The sequencing sample was made of cord blood. Receptor source: a newborn girl in good health.

This clonotype has ten or more counts. The chain recombines TRBV10-3 with TRBJ2-3; 8 bases align to TRBD1. The junction had 9 bases not matched to a gene; V was cut back by 4 bases and J by 6 bases. CDR3 length: 15 amino acids. Germline assignment: CDR1 ENHRY and CDR2 SYGVKD. CDR3: CAISGGQVEADTQYF. Written as DNA, the CDR3 is TGTGCCATCAGTGGGGGACAGGTGGAGGCGGATACGCAGTATTTT.

In its sample, this clonotype was seen many times. The V gene is TRBV20-1, the J gene TRBJ2-1; D unresolved. Trimming pared 7 bases from V and 0 bases from J, leaving 4 bases between. Germline V gene lookup returns CDR1 DFQATT and CDR2 SNEGSKA (reference sequence). This CDR3 region has 11 residues. The CDR3 loop is CSGDSYNEQFF. The CDR3 nucleotides read TGCAGTGGGGACTCCTACAATGAGCAGTTCTTC.

The V call is TRBV10-3, the J call TRBJ1-1, with a tentative D call TRBD1 (5 bases). Trimming shortened V by 2 bases and J by 8 bases, and 12 bases separated the two germline ends. Germline values: CDR1 ENHRY, CDR2 SYGVKD. The CDR3 length is 13 residues. CDR3 nucleotides: TGTGCCATCAGTGAGAAGACAGAACAGGAAGCTTTCTTT. This encodes CAISEKTEQEAFF.

V is TRBV4-2 and J is TRBJ2-2; D is perhaps TRBD2 (5 bases). Germline V gene lookup returns CDR1 LGHNA and CDR2 YNFKEQ. This CDR3 is 18 amino acids long. Trimming cost V 0 bases and J 1 base, with 15 bases left between them. The CDR3 bases are TGTGCCAGCAGCCAAGACGTACGGGCTAGCCTGAACACCGGGGAGCTGTTTTTT. Translation gives CASSQDVRASLNTGELFF.

The V call is TRBV3-1, the J call TRBJ2-3, with 14 bases lining up with TRBD2. CDR1 is LGHDT and CDR2 is YNNKEL in the germline V gene (reference sequence). The CDR3 has 18 residues. Losses at the gene ends were 1 base for V and 5 bases for J; bases not matched to a gene: 8. CDR3 nucleotide sequence: TGTGCCAGCAGCCAAGGCTTCGGGACTAGCGGGGGCCTAGATACGCAGTATTTT. Protein sequence: CASSQGFGTSGGLDTQYF.

Worth noting for this clonotype: At one end the junction does not follow the germline gene, possibly because of a read error. This chain connects TRBV7-7 to TRBJ1-5; no clear D gene. The CDR3 loop spans 8 amino acids. Germline values: CDR1 SSHAT, CDR2 FNYEAQ (reference sequence). The CDR3 DNA follows: TGTGCTAGCAGCCCCCAGCATTTT. Its translation: CASSPQHF.

This clonotype has more than one count but fewer than ten. The chain carries TRBV7-2 and TRBJ2-5; 13 bases map to TRBD2. Germline assignment: CDR1 SGHTA and CDR2 FQGNSA. With V trimmed by 1 base and J by 13 bases, 6 bases remained unmatched. The CDR3 length is 14 residues. CDR3 protein: CASSLGLAGGRGYF. The CDR3 nucleotides read TGTGCCAGCAGCTTAGGACTAGCGGGAGGTAGGGGGTACTTC.

The rearrangement uses TRBV25-1 and TRBJ1-5; D gene unclear. V was cut by 2 bases and J by 2 bases, with 13 bases left in between. The CDR3 sequence is 16 residues long. Germline lookup yields CDR1 MGHDK and CDR2 SYGVNS. CDR3 bases: TGTGCCAGCAGTGAAGGGAGGGCTCGGGGCAATCAGCCCCAGCATTTT. This translates into CASSEGRARGNQPQHF.

The gene calls are TRBV27 and TRBJ2-7; D is undetermined. The V end was cut by 7 bases, the J end by 7 bases, with 14 bases between. This CDR3 has 12 amino acids. CDR1 and CDR2 (germline): MNHEY, SMNVEV (reference sequence). CDR3 protein: CASKLSQDEQYF. CDR3 bases: TGTGCCAGCAAATTGTCCCAGGATGAGCAGTACTTC.